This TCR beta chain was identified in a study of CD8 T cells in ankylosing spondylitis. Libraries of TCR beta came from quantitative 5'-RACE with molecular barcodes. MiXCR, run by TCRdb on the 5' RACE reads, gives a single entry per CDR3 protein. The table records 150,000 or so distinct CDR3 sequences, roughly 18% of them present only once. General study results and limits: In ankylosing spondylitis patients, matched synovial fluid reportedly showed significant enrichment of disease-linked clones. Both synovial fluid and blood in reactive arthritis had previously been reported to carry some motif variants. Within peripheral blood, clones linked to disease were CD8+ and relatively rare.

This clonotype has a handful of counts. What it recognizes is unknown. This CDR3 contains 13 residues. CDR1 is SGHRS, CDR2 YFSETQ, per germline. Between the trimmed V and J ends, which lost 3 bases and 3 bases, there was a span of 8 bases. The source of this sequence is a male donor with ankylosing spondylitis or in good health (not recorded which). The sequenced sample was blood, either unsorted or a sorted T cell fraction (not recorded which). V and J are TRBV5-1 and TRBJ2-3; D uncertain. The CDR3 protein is CASSSGRTDTQYF. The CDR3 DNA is TGCGCCAGCAGCTCCGGACGGACAGATACGCAGTATTTT.